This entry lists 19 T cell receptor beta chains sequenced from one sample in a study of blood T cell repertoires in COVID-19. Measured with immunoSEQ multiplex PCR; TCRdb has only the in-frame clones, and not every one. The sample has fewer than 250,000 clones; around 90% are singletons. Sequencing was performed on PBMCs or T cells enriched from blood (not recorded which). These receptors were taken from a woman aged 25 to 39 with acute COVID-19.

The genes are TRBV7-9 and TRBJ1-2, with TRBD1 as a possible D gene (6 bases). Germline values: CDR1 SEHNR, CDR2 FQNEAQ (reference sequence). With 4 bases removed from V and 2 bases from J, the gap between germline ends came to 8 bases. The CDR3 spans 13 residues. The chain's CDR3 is CASSYTGNYGYTF. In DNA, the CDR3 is TGTGCCAGCAGCTATACAGGGAACTATGGCTACACCTTC.

DNA for the CDR3: TGTGCCAGCAGTCCCCCAACCCGGACATCCTACGAGCAGTACTTC. Translation gives CASSPPTRTSYEQYF. The rearrangement links TRBV6-2 or TRBV6-3 to TRBJ2-7; D is perhaps TRBD1 (5 bases). CDR3 length: 15 amino acids. V lost 5 bases and J lost 1, with 15 bases in between. Germline loops: CDR1 MNHEY, CDR2 SVGEGT.

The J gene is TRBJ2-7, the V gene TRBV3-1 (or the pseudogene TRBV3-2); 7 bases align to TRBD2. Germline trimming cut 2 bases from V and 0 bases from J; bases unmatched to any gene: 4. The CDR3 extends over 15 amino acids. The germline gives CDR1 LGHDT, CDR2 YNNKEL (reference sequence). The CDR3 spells CASSQLAESSYEQYF. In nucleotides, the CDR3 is TGTGCCAGCAGCCAACTAGCGGAAAGCTCCTACGAGCAGTACTTC.

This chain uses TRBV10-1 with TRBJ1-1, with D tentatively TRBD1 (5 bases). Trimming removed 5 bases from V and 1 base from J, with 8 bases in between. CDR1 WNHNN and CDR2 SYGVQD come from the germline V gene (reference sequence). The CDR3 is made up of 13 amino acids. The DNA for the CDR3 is TGCGCCAGCAGTCAGGGCCCGAACACTGAAGCTTTCTTT. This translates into CASSQGPNTEAFF.

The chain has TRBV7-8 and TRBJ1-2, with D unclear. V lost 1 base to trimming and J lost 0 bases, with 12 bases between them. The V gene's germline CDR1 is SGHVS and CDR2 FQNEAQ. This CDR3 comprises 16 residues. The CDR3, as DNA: TGTGCCAGCAGCTTAGACTCCGTGACAACTAACTATGGCTACACCTTC. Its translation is CASSLDSVTTNYGYTF.

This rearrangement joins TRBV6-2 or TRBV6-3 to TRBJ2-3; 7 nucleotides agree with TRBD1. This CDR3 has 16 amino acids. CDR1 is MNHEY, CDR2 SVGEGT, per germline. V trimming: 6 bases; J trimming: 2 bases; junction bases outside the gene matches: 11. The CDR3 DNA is TGTGCCAGCAGCCGCATCCGGGACAGCTACACAGATACGCAGTATTTT. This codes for CASSRIRDSYTDTQYF.

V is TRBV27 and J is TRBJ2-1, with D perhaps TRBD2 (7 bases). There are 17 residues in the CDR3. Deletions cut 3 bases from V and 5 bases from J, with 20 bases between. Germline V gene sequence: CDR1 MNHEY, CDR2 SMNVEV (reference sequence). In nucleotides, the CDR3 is TGTGCCAGCAGTTTCCCGGGGGCAGGGAGGGGACACAATGAGCAGTTCTTC. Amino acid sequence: CASSFPGAGRGHNEQFF.

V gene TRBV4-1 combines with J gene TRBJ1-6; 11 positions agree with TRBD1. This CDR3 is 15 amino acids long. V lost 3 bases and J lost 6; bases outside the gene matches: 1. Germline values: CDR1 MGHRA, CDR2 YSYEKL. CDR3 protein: CASSQDRGLNSPLHF. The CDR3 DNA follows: TGCGCCAGCAGCCAGGACAGGGGGCTTAATTCACCCCTCCACTTT.

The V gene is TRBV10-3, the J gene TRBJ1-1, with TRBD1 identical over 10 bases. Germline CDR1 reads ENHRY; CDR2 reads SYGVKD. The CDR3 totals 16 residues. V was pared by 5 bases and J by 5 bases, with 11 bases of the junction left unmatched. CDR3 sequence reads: CAISSTPGQGLTEAFF. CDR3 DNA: TGTGCCATCAGTTCGACCCCGGGACAGGGGCTTACTGAAGCTTTCTTT.

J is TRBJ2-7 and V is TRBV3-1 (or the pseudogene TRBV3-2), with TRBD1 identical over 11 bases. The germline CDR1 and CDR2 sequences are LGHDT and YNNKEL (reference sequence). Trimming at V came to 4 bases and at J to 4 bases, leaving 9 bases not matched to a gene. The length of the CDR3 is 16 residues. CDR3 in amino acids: CASSLFRDRGVYEQYF. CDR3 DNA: TGTGCCAGCAGCCTGTTCCGGGACAGGGGGGTTTACGAGCAGTACTTC.

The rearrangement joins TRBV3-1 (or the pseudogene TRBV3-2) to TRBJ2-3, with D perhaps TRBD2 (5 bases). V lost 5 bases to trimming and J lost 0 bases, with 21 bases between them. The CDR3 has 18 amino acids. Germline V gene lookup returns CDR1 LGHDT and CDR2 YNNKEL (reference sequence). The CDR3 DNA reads TGTGCCAGCAGCTCGGGAAGAGTGCCAGATTGGAGCACAGATACGCAGTATTTT. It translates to CASSSGRVPDWSTDTQYF.

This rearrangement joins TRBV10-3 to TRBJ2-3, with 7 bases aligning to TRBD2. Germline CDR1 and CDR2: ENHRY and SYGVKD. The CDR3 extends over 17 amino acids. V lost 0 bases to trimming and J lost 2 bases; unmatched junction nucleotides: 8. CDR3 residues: CAISESSSGFFTDTQYF. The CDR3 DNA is TGTGCCATCAGTGAGTCGTCTAGCGGTTTTTTCACAGATACGCAGTATTTT.

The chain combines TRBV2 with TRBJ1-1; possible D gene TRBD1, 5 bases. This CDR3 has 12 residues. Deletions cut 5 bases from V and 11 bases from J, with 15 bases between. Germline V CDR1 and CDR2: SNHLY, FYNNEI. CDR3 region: CASSYGGGEAFF. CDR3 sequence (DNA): TGTGCCAGCAGTTACGGGGGGGGTGAGGCTTTCTTT.

In nucleotides, the CDR3 is TGTGCCATCAGTGCCACCCCCGGGACAGGGGACTACGAGCAGTACTTC. Protein sequence: CAISATPGTGDYEQYF. This chain connects TRBV10-3 to TRBJ2-7; 10 bases align to TRBD1. Germline V gene data show CDR1 as ENHRY and CDR2 as SYGVKD. This CDR3 is built from 16 residues. V shed 4 bases, J shed 3 bases, and the junction held 9 bases outside the gene matches.

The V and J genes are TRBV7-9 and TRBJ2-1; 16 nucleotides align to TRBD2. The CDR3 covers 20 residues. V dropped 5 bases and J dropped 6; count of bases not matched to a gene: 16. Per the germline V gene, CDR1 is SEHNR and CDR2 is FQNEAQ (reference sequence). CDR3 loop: CASSRYLGTSGGAVFNEQFF. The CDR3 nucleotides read TGTGCCAGCAGCAGGTACCTTGGGACTAGCGGGGGGGCAGTTTTCAATGAGCAGTTCTTC.

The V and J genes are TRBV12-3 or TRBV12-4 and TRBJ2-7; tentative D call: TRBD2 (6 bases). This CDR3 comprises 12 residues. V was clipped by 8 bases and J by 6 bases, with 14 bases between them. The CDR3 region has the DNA TGTGCCAGCCGCAAGGGAGGAGGCGAGCAGTACTTC. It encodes CASRKGGGEQYF.

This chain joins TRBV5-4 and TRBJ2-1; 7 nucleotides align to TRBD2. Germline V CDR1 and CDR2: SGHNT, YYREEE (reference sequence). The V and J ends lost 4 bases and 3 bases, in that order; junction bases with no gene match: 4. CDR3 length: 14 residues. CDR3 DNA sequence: TGTGCCAGCAGCGACCGGGACTACTACAATGAGCAGTTCTTC. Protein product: CASSDRDYYNEQFF.

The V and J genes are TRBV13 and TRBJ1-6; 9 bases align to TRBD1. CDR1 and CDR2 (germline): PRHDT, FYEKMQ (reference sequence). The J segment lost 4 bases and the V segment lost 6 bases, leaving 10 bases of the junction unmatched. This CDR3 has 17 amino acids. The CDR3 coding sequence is TGTGCCAGCAGACATGAAACAGGGGGCTTATATAATTCACCCCTCCACTTT. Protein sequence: CASRHETGGLYNSPLHF.

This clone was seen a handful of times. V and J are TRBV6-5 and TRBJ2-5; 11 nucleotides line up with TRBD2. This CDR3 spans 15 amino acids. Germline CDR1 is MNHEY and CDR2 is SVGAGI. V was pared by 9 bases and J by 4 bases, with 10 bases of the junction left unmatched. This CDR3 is CARSVGTSGTETQYF. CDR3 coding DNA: TGTGCCAGATCGGTTGGGACTAGCGGAACAGAGACCCAGTACTTC.